A selection of T cell receptor beta chains follows, all from one sample in a study of T cell responses to AZD1222 COVID-19 vaccine. Measured with immunoSEQ multiplex PCR; TCRdb has only the in-frame clones, and not every one. This sample yields more than 110,000 clones, of which roughly 89% are seen a single time; just over 5.5% belongs to the top ten. The sequenced sample was peripheral blood, obtained on day 0 of AZD1222 vaccination. These receptors came from an adult in good health. Both conserved end residues are part of each CDR3. A D gene is named only where the DNA matches it firmly. Some rows mark clone size as missing; the rest say once, few, many or name a class of expanded clone.

v_gene: TRBV30; d_gene: TRBD1; abundance: NA; j_gene: TRBJ1-2; CDR3aa: CAWAMGDSTNYGYTF; CDR3nt: TGTGCCTGGGCGATGGGGGACAGCACTAACTATGGCTACACCTTC
v_gene: TRBV30; d_gene: NA; abundance: NA; j_gene: TRBJ1-2; CDR3aa: CAWRGGRRGYTF; CDR3nt: TGTGCCTGGAGGGGGGGGCGACGAGGCTACACCTTC
v_gene: TRBV10-3; d_gene: TRBD1; abundance: NA; j_gene: TRBJ1-2; CDR3aa: CAISEPLTGADYGYTF; CDR3nt: TGTGCCATCAGTGAGCCCTTGACAGGGGCGGACTATGGCTACACCTTC
v_gene: TRBV2; d_gene: NA; abundance: NA; j_gene: TRBJ2-4; CDR3aa: CASSGGVRNIQYF; CDR3nt: TGTGCCAGCAGCGGCGGCGTCAGAAACATTCAGTACTTC
v_gene: TRBV6-5; d_gene: NA; abundance: NA; j_gene: TRBJ1-6; CDR3aa: CASSIRGSNSPLHF; CDR3nt: TGTGCCAGCAGTATCAGGGGCAGTAATTCACCCCTCCACTTT
v_gene: TRBV28; d_gene: NA; abundance: NA; j_gene: TRBJ1-5; CDR3aa: CASRLRQINQPQHF; CDR3nt: TGTGCCAGCAGGCTTAGACAGATAAATCAGCCCCAGCATTTT
v_gene: TRBV21-1; d_gene: NA; abundance: NA; j_gene: TRBJ1-3; CDR3aa: CASSKSEGNTIYF; CDR3nt: TGTGCCAGCAGCAAAAGTGAAGGAAACACCATATATTTT
v_gene: TRBV10-3; d_gene: TRBD1; abundance: NA; j_gene: TRBJ2-1; CDR3aa: CAISEPGTGEVNEQFF; CDR3nt: TGTGCCATCAGTGAGCCCGGGACAGGGGAAGTCAATGAGCAGTTCTTC
v_gene: TRBV11-2; d_gene: TRBD1; abundance: NA; j_gene: TRBJ1-3; CDR3aa: CASSLGTGGFGNTIYF; CDR3nt: TGTGCCAGCAGCCTGGGGACAGGGGGCTTTGGAAACACCATATATTTT
v_gene: TRBV4-2; d_gene: NA; abundance: NA; j_gene: TRBJ1-5; CDR3aa: CASSSDGNSNQPQHF; CDR3nt: TGTGCCAGCAGCTCGGACGGTAATAGCAATCAGCCCCAGCATTTT
v_gene: TRBV10-3; d_gene: NA; abundance: NA; j_gene: TRBJ1-1; CDR3aa: CAISDRPGAPIQAFF; CDR3nt: TGTGCCATCAGTGATCGGCCAGGGGCCCCTATACAAGCTTTCTTT
v_gene: TRBV7-2; d_gene: TRBD1; abundance: few; j_gene: TRBJ1-1; CDR3aa: CASSPTGGVTEAFF; CDR3nt: TGTGCCAGCAGCCCGACAGGGGGCGTCACTGAAGCTTTCTTT
v_gene: TRBV15; d_gene: NA; abundance: NA; j_gene: TRBJ1-2; CDR3aa: CATSRDRGSYGYTF; CDR3nt: TGTGCCACCAGCAGAGATCGGGGGTCCTATGGCTACACCTTC
v_gene: TRBV9; d_gene: NA; abundance: NA; j_gene: TRBJ1-2; CDR3aa: CASSVEGKPDYGYTF; CDR3nt: TGTGCCAGCAGCGTAGAGGGTAAGCCCGACTATGGCTACACCTTC
v_gene: TRBV12-3/TRBV12-4; d_gene: NA; abundance: few; j_gene: TRBJ1-5; CDR3aa: CASNPGGGQPQHF; CDR3nt: TGTGCCAGCAACCCGGGGGGCGGTCAGCCCCAGCATTTT
v_gene: TRBV25-1; d_gene: TRBD1; abundance: NA; j_gene: TRBJ1-5; CDR3aa: CASSDGQGVNQPQHF; CDR3nt: TGTGCCAGCAGTGATGGACAGGGAGTCAATCAGCCCCAGCATTTT